This T cell receptor (beta chain) was obtained from a study of beta chain features in type 1 diabetes. Regarding the study as a whole: TCRB repertoires of naive, central memory and Treg cells appeared more similar among patients than among healthy donors. Using cDNA template may skew counts toward highly expressing activated cells.

cDNA synthesis used the whole RNA isolate, giving expressed TCRB sequences. Some clones are missing from TCRdb's copy, which holds only in-frame ones; the method was immunoSEQ multiplex PCR. The sample has 160,000 or so clones, around 10% seen once. The CDR3 has 13 amino acids. Germline CDR1 and CDR2: ENHRY and SYGVKD. The V and J ends lost 2 bases and 4 bases, in that order; junction bases with no gene match: 1. This clone came up a few times. The antigen remains unidentified. Purity of each sorted population was above 95%. Sequences were obtained from central memory CD4+ T cells from blood. The TCR originated in a man aged 18-30 years in good health. J is TRBJ2-5 and V is TRBV10-3, with 7 bases matching TRBD1. CDR3 residues: CAISETGAETQYF. The DNA of the CDR3 is TGTGCCATCAGTGAGACAGGGGCAGAGACCCAGTACTTC.